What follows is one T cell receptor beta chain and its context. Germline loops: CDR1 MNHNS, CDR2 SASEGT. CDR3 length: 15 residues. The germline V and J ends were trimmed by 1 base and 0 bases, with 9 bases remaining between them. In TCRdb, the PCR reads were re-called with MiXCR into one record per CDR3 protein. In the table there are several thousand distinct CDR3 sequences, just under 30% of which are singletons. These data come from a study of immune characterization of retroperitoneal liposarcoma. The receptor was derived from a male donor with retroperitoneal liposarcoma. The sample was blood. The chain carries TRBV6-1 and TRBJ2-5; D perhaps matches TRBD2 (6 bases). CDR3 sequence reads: CASSEEEGDQETQYF. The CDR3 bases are TGTGCCAGCAGTGAAGAGGAGGGCGACCAAGAGACCCAGTACTTC.